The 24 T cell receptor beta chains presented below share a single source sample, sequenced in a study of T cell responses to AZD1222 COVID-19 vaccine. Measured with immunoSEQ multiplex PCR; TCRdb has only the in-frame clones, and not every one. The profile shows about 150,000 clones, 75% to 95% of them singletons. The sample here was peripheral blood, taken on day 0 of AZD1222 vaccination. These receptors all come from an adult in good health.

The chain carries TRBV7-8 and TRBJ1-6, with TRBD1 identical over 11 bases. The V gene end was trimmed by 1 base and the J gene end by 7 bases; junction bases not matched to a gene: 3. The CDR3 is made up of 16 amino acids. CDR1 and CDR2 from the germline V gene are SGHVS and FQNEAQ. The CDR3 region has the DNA TGTGCCAGCAGCTTAGTCGGACAGGGGGCGAATTCACCCCTCCACTTT. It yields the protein CASSLVGQGANSPLHF.

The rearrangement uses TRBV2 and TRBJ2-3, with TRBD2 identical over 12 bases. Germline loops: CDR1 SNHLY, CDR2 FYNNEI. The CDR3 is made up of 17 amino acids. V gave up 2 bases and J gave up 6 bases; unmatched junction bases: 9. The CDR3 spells CASSEWGLAGGPDTQYF. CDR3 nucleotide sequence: TGTGCCAGCAGTGAATGGGGCCTAGCGGGAGGGCCTGATACGCAGTATTTT.

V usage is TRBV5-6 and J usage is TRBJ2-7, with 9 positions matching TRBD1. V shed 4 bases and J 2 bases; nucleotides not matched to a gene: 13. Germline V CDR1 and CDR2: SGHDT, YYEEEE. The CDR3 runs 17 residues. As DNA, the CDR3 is TGTGCCAGCAGCCTTCTCCTCCGGGACAGGGTTACCTACGAGCAGTACTTC. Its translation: CASSLLLRDRVTYEQYF.

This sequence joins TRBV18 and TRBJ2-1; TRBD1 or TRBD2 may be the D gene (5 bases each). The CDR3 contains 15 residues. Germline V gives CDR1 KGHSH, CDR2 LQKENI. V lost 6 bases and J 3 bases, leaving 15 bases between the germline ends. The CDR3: CASSRRDDIYNEQFF. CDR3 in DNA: TGTGCCAGCTCCCGCCGGGACGACATCTACAATGAGCAGTTCTTC.

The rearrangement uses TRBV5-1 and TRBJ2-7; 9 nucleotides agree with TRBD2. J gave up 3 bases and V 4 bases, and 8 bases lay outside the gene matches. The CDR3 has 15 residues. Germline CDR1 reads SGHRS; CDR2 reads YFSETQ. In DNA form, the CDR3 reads TGCGCCAGCAGCCCGGGCGGGGGGGGGCTCTACGAGCAGTACTTC. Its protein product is CASSPGGGGLYEQYF. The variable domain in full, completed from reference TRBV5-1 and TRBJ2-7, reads KAGVTQTPRYLIKTRGQQVTLSCSPISGHRSVSWYQQTPGQGLQFLFEYFSETQRNKGNFPGRFSGRQFSNSRSEMNVSTLELGDSALYLCASSPGGGGLYEQYFGPGTRLTVT.

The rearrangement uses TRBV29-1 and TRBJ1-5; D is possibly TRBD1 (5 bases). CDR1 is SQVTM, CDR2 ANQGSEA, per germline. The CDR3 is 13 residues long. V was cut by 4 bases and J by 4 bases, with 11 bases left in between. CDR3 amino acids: CSVGGTLNQPQHF. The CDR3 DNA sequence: TGCAGCGTTGGTGGGACCCTTAATCAGCCCCAGCATTTT.

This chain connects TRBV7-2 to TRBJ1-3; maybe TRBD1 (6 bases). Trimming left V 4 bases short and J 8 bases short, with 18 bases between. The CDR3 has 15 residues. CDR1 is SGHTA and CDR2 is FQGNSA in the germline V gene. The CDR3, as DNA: TGTGCCAGCAGCTCCGATCAGGGGCGGCCTGACACCATATATTTT. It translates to CASSSDQGRPDTIYF.

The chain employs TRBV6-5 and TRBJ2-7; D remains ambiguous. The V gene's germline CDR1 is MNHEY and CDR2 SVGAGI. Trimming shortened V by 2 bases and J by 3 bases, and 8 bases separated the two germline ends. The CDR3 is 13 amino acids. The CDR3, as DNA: TGTGCCAGCAGTTACGGCAGAGACTACGAGCAGTACTTC. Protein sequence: CASSYGRDYEQYF.

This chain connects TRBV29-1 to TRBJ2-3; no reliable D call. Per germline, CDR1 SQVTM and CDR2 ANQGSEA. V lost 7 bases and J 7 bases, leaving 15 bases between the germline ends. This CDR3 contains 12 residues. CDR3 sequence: CSAATEPHTQYF. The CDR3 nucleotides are TGCAGCGCTGCCACAGAACCCCATACGCAGTATTTT.

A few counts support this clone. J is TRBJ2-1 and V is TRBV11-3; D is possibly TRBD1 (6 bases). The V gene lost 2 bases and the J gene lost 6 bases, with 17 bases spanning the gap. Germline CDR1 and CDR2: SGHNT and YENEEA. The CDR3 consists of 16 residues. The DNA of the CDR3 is TGTGCCAGCAGCTTAAGGACACCACTACAGGGCAATGAGCAGTTCTTC. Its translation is CASSLRTPLQGNEQFF.

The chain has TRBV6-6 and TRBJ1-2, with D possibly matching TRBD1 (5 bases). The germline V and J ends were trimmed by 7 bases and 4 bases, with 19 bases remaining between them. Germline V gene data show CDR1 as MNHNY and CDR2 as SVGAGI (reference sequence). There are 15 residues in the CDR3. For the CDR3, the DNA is TGTGCCAGCAATGGCAGGGCCCAAATTCTCTATGGCTACACCTTC. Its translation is CASNGRAQILYGYTF.

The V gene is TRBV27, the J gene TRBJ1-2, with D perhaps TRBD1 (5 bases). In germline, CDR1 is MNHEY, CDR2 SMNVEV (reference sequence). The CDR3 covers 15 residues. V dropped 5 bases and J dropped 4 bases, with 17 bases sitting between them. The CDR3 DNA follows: TGTGCCAGCAGTGGGGGACCCCTTGGGAGCTATGGCTACACCTTC. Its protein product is CASSGGPLGSYGYTF.

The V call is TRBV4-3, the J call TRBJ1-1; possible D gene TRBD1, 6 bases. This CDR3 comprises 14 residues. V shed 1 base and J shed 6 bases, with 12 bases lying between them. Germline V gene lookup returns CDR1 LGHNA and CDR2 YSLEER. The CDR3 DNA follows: TGCGCCAGCAGCCAAGGATCAGGGGTCTCTGAAGCTTTCTTT. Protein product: CASSQGSGVSEAFF.

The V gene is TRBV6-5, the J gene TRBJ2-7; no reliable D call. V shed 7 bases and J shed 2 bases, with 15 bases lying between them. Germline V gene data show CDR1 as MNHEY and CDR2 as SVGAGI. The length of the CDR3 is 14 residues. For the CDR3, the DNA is TGTGCCAGCATCCCCCGGGCAGGAGCCTACGAGCAGTACTTC. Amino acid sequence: CASIPRAGAYEQYF.

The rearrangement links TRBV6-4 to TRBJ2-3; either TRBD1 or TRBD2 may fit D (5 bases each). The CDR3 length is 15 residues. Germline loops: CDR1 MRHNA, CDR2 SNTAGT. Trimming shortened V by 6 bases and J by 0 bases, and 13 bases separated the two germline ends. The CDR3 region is CASSGDPGSTDTQYF. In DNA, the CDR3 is TGTGCCAGCAGCGGGGACCCCGGGAGCACAGATACGCAGTATTTT.

The CDR3 DNA follows: TGTGCCAGCAGCCCGGCAGGGACAGGGGATCCCGGGGAGCTGTTTTTT. This gives the protein CASSPAGTGDPGELFF. This rearrangement joins TRBV5-5 to TRBJ2-2, with 10 bases matching TRBD1. The trim removed 4 bases at V and 6 bases at J, leaving 9 bases unmatched. Germline lookup yields CDR1 SGHKS and CDR2 YYEKEE (reference sequence). The CDR3 length is 16 residues.

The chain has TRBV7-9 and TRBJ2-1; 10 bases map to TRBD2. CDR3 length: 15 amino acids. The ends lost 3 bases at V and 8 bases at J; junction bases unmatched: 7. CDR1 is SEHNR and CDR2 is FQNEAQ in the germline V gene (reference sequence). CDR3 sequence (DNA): TGTGCCAGCAGCTTCGCAGCGGGGGGGAGGGATGAGCAGTTCTTC. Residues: CASSFAAGGRDEQFF.

The CDR3: CASSFQGNTEAFF. In DNA, the CDR3 is TGTGCCAGTAGTTTTCAAGGAAACACTGAAGCTTTCTTT. This chain uses TRBV19 with TRBJ1-1, with no clear D. The CDR3 totals 13 residues. CDR1 LNHDA and CDR2 SQIVND come from the germline V gene (reference sequence). V was pared by 5 bases and J by 2 bases, with 9 bases between.

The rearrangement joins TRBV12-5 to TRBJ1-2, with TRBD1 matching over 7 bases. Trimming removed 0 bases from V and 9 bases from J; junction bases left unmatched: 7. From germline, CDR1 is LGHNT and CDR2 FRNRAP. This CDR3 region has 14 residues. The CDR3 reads CASGLVTGVTSYTF. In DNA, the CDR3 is TGTGCTAGTGGTTTGGTAACAGGGGTGACGAGCTACACCTTC.

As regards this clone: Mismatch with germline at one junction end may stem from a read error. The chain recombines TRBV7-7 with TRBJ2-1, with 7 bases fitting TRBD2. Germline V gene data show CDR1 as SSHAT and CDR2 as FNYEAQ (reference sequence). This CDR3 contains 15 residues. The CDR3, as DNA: TGTGCTAGCAGCTTTGGCCTAGCGGATAACAATGAGCAGTTCTTC. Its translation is CASSFGLADNNEQFF.

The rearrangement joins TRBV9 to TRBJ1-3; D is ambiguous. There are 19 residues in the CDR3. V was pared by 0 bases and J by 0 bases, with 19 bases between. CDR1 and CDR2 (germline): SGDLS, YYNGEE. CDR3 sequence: CASSVEGGRTGISGNTIYF. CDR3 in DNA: TGTGCCAGCAGCGTAGAGGGTGGGCGGACGGGAATCTCTGGAAACACCATATATTTT.

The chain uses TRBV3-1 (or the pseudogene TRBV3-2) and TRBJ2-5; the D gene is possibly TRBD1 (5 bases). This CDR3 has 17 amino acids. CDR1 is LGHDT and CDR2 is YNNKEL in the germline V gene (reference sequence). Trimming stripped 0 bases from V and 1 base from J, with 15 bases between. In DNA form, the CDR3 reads TGTGCCAGCAGCCAAGAGGGTGGCAGGGTCGCCCAAGAGACCCAGTACTTC. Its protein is CASSQEGGRVAQETQYF.

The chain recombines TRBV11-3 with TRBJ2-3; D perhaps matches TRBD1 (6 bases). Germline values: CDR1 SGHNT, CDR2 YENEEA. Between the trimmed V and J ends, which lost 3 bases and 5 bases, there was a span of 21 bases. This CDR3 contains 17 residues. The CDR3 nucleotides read TGTGCCAGCAGCTTTGGAGACGGGGCAGGGGTTGGAGATACGCAGTATTTT. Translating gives CASSFGDGAGVGDTQYF.

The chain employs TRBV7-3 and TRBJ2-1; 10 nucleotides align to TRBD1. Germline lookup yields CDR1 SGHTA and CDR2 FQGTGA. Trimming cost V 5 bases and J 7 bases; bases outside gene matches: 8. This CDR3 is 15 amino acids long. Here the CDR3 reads CASSSSGQGSNEQFF. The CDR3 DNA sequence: TGTGCCAGCAGCAGTTCGGGACAGGGGAGTAATGAGCAGTTCTTC.